Here is one T cell receptor (beta chain) with its context. The CDR3 extends over 16 amino acids. CDR1 and CDR2 (germline): MNHEY, SMNVEV (reference sequence). Trimming removed 2 bases from V and 2 bases from J, with 10 bases in between. Per the study methods: Amplification of reference gene primers provided the estimated nucleated cell counts. The protocol was immunoSEQ multiplex PCR, while the TCRdb copy is restricted to in-frame clones and leaves out a portion. Clone size and V and J calls were adopted from that table, with D and trimming inferred from the DNA. The sample consists of fewer than 200,000 clones, approximately 86% of them appearing once. This record comes from a study of blood T cell repertoires in COVID-19. Turning to the study itself: There were acute and convalescent COVID-19 samples, and they came from the United States, Italy and Spain. PBMCs, B-cell-depleted T cells, or T cells provided the cDNA or gDNA that made up the material.

This sequence joins TRBV27 and TRBJ2-6; D gene unclear. Sequencing was carried out using peripheral blood. This sequence originates from a woman aged 80 or over with acute or convalescent COVID-19. For the CDR3, the DNA is TGTGCCAGCAGTTTAGCTCGGGTCCCTGGGGCCAACGTCCTGACTTTC. It translates to CASSLARVPGANVLTF.